The 21 T cell receptor beta chains reported below all come from one sample, sequenced in a study of cytomegalovirus exposure and HLA in healthy donors. PCR employed 60 Vbeta and 13 Jbeta primers. The method was immunoSEQ multiplex PCR; TCRdb's version includes in-frame clones alone and lacks a portion of them. The sample yields 150,000 to 200,000 clones, roughly 13% seen once. The material sequenced was PBMCs. The origin of the receptors is a man aged 50 to 60 in good health and CMV-seropositive.

The sample holds a few counts of this clone. Here the CDR3 reads CASSTRQGNTGELFF. For the CDR3, the DNA is TGTGCCAGCAGCACTCGACAGGGAAACACCGGGGAGCTGTTTTTT. The chain couples TRBV7-3 to TRBJ2-2; 7 bases are shared with TRBD1. The CDR3 has 15 residues. The V gene end was trimmed by 5 bases and the J gene end by 2 bases; junction bases not matched to a gene: 5. CDR1 is SGHTA, CDR2 FQGTGA, per germline.

The chain combines TRBV10-3 with TRBJ2-5, with 9 bases matching TRBD2. CDR1 and CDR2 from the germline V gene are ENHRY and SYGVKD. The CDR3 has 16 residues. V shed 3 bases, J shed 1 base, and the junction held 6 bases outside the gene matches. CDR3 in DNA: TGTGCCATCAGTGATGGTAGCGGGGGCCTCCAAGAGACCCAGTACTTC. It yields the protein CAISDGSGGLQETQYF.

This clone has more than one count but fewer than ten. CDR3 nucleotides: TGTGCCAGCAGCTTAGGGTTAGGGACAAACTACAATGAGCAGTTCTTC. Its protein product is CASSLGLGTNYNEQFF. This chain connects TRBV7-6 to TRBJ2-1, with TRBD1 as a possible D gene (6 bases). V gave up 1 base and J gave up 3 bases, with 13 bases separating them. This CDR3 is 16 amino acids long. Germline V lookup: CDR1 SGHVS, CDR2 FNYEAQ.

This clone was counted between two and nine times. The J gene is TRBJ2-7, the V gene TRBV29-1; 7 bases agree with TRBD2. This CDR3 has 13 residues. With V trimmed by 7 bases and J by 5 bases, 11 bases remained unmatched. The germline CDR1 and CDR2 sequences are SQVTM and ANQGSEA. The CDR3 loop reads CSGGGRGVDEQYF. The CDR3 DNA is TGCAGCGGGGGGGGTAGGGGAGTAGACGAGCAGTACTTC.

Only a few counts were recorded for this clone. The V gene is TRBV25-1, the J gene TRBJ1-6; 8 nucleotides match TRBD1. The V segment lost 5 bases and the J segment 12 bases; nucleotides outside the gene matches: 12. This CDR3 is built from 15 residues. Per the germline V gene, CDR1 is MGHDK and CDR2 is SYGVNS. CDR3 sequence (DNA): TGTGCCAGCAGTCCCGGGGACAGGTTTGGTGAACCCCTCCACTTT. Protein: CASSPGDRFGEPLHF.

This clone showed up just a few times. This chain links TRBV4-3 with TRBJ1-4; no definite D call. The CDR3 totals 15 residues. The ends were cut back, 4 bases at V and 6 bases at J, with 15 bases in the middle. CDR1 is LGHNA, CDR2 YSLEER, per germline. CDR3 sequence reads: CASSLHPGKDEKLFF. The CDR3 coding sequence is TGCGCCAGCAGCCTCCACCCGGGGAAGGATGAAAAACTGTTTTTT.

In regard to this clone: The germline gene is not matched at one end of the junction; a read error may be the cause. This CDR3 is also generated by other DNA sequences in the sample. The chain joins TRBV2 to TRBJ2-7; no clear D. Germline-derived CDR1 and CDR2 are SNHLY and FYNNEI. This CDR3 is 11 amino acids long. DNA of the CDR3: TGCGCCAGCAGTCCCCACTACGAGCAGTACTTC. Translation: CASSPHYEQYF.

This clone was detected only a few times. This rearrangement joins TRBV9 to TRBJ2-2; possibly TRBD2 for D (6 bases). CDR3 size: 15 residues. Deletions cut 5 bases from V and 1 base from J, with 12 bases between. The germline CDR1 and CDR2 sequences are SGDLS and YYNGEE. CDR3 sequence (DNA): TGTGCCAGCAGACCCAGGGACTTGAACACCGGGGAGCTGTTTTTT. Protein: CASRPRDLNTGELFF.

The rearrangement joins TRBV13 to TRBJ1-1, with 9 bases identical to TRBD1. Trimming removed 6 bases from V and 1 base from J; junction bases left unmatched: 3. The CDR3 is made up of 14 amino acids. Germline V gene lookup returns CDR1 PRHDT and CDR2 FYEKMQ (reference sequence). The CDR3 DNA reads as TGTGCCAGCAGGGAGGACAGGGGGAACACTGAAGCTTTCTTT. Amino acids: CASREDRGNTEAFF.

This chain connects TRBV6-6 to TRBJ2-3; 11 nucleotides agree with TRBD2. Germline CDR1 is MNHNY and CDR2 is SVGAGI (reference sequence). The J segment lost 4 bases and the V segment lost 5 bases, leaving 2 bases of the junction unmatched. This CDR3 is built from 14 residues. The CDR3 DNA follows: TGTGCCAGCAGTCGGACTAGCGGGTCAGATACGCAGTATTTT. It yields the protein CASSRTSGSDTQYF.

The chain employs TRBV4-3 and TRBJ2-7, with TRBD2 identical over 8 bases. Germline assignment: CDR1 LGHNA and CDR2 YSLEER. The CDR3 is 13 residues long. J lost 5 bases, V lost 4 bases, and 4 bases had no gene match. The CDR3 reads CASSLAGSNEQYV. The CDR3 nucleotides read TGCGCCAGCAGCCTAGCGGGGAGCAACGAGCAGTACGTC.

This clone has more than one count but fewer than ten. V usage is TRBV18 and J usage is TRBJ2-3, with D perhaps TRBD1 (5 bases). Trimming pared 6 bases from V and 2 bases from J, leaving 12 bases between. CDR3 size: 14 residues. The germline V gene encodes CDR1 KGHSH and CDR2 LQKENI. The CDR3 bases are TGTGCCAGCTCCCTGACAGACTCCACAGATACGCAGTATTTT. It specifies CASSLTDSTDTQYF.

This clone was observed a handful of times. This sequence joins TRBV2 and TRBJ2-7; D is ambiguous. CDR1 is SNHLY, CDR2 FYNNEI, per germline. Trimming left V 4 bases short and J 4 bases short, with 8 bases between. This CDR3 spans 12 amino acids. CDR3 DNA: TGTGCCAGCAGTGTCTATGGTTACGAGCAGTACTTC. It specifies CASSVYGYEQYF.

Only a few counts were recorded for this clone. The chain joins TRBV4-1 to TRBJ1-2, with D unresolved. Germline V CDR1 and CDR2: MGHRA, YSYEKL. V gave up 0 bases and J gave up 5 bases, with 10 bases separating them. The CDR3 has 14 residues. CDR3 coding DNA: TGCGCCAGCAGCCAAGAGGGCCAGACGTATGGCTACACCTTC. The encoded protein is CASSQEGQTYGYTF.

The V and J genes are TRBV6-5 and TRBJ1-5, with TRBD1 matching 8 bases. From germline, CDR1 is MNHEY and CDR2 SVGAGI. The CDR3 consists of 14 residues. Trimming removed 6 bases from V and 8 bases from J; junction bases left unmatched: 9. The DNA for the CDR3 is TGTGCCAGCAGGGAAGACAGGGGTCTGAAGCCCCAGCATTTT. Its translation: CASREDRGLKPQHF.

This chain joins TRBV4-2 and TRBJ1-1; D remains ambiguous. Germline CDR1 and CDR2: LGHNA and YNFKEQ. The CDR3 runs 14 residues. V lost 2 bases and J 11 bases, leaving 18 bases between the germline ends. CDR3 loop: CASSQRRVAAEAFF. CDR3 in DNA: TGTGCCAGCAGCCAACGACGGGTGGCGGCGGAGGCTTTCTTT.

This clone was counted only a few times. Germline is not matched at one junction end, which may reflect a read error. The chain links TRBV18 to TRBJ1-2, with 7 bases identical to TRBD1. The CDR3 contains 17 residues. The germline V gene has CDR1 KGHSH and CDR2 LQKENI. The DNA for the CDR3 is TGTGCCAGCTCACCACGAGCGCCAGGGGGTCCTAACTATGGCTACTTTTTC. Protein: CASSPRAPGGPNYGYFF.

The chain is built from TRBV7-2 and TRBJ1-5; D might be TRBD1 (6 bases). CDR1 is SGHTA, CDR2 FQGNSA, per germline. V dropped 2 bases and J dropped 7 bases, with 9 bases sitting between them. This CDR3 region has 13 residues. The CDR3 DNA sequence: TGTGCCAGCAGCTTAAGTGGGGGCCAGCCCCAGCATTTT. It translates to CASSLSGGQPQHF. Filled out from reference TRBV7-2 and TRBJ1-5, the complete variable domain reads GAGVSQSPSNKVTEKGKDVELRCDPISGHTALYWYRQSLGQGLEFLIYFQGNSAPDKSGLPSDRFSAERTGGSVSTLTIQRTQQEDSAVYLCASSLSGGQPQHFGDGTRLSIL.

The V call is TRBV6-1, the J call TRBJ2-2; maybe TRBD1 (5 bases). Germline V gene lookup returns CDR1 MNHNS and CDR2 SASEGT. This CDR3 has 14 amino acids. V was pared by 2 bases and J by 5 bases, with 9 bases between. As DNA, the CDR3 is TGTGCCAGCAGTGAATTTCGACAGACCGGGGAGCTGTTTTTT. Its translation: CASSEFRQTGELFF.

This clone was observed a handful of times. The chain combines TRBV9 with TRBJ2-5; 9 nucleotides align to TRBD2. From germline, CDR1 is SGDLS and CDR2 YYNGEE. CDR3 length: 14 residues. The ends lost 4 bases at V and 3 bases at J; junction bases unmatched: 4. The CDR3 protein is CASSLRLAEETQYF. CDR3 in DNA: TGTGCCAGCAGCCTCCGACTAGCGGAAGAGACCCAGTACTTC.

The table lists this clone with a few counts. The chain has TRBV28 and TRBJ1-2; D call uncertain. Trimming removed 3 bases from V and 7 bases from J, with 18 bases in between. The CDR3 consists of 15 residues. Germline CDR1 is MDHEN and CDR2 is SYDVKM. CDR3 sequence: CASSLALTTTRGYTF. DNA for the CDR3: TGTGCCAGCAGTTTGGCTCTGACGACGACTCGTGGCTACACCTTC.